A selection of T cell receptor beta chains follows, all from one sample in a study of T cells after yellow fever vaccination. TCRdb reprocessed the 5' RACE reads with MiXCR, giving one entry per CDR3 protein. The profile shows 120,000 or so distinct CDR3 sequences, nearly 15% of them singletons. This sample comprised CD8+ T cells sorted from PBMCs, obtained 5 days after the yellow fever booster vaccination. These receptors originate from a man between 18 and 29 years old who received the YFV17D yellow fever vaccine. The CDR3 runs from the conserved cysteine through the conserved F or W. The order of the fields is J gene, V gene, clone size, D gene, CDR3 DNA, CDR3 protein. A D gene is named only where the DNA matches it firmly. A row's size may be missing; if present it is once, few, many or a size class.

>TRBJ2-1|TRBV19|-|TRBD2
TGTGCCAGTAAGGACCAACTAGCGGGGGAAAGTAATGAGCAGTTCTTC
CASKDQLAGESNEQFF
>TRBJ1-5|TRBV9|once|TRBD1
TGTGCCAGCAGCGCGACAGGGGCCAATCAGCCCCAGCATTTT
CASSATGANQPQHF
>TRBJ1-2|TRBV29-1|-|-
TGCAGCGTTGCAGGGGCCATATATGGCTACACCTTC
CSVAGAIYGYTF
>TRBJ1-2|TRBV12-3/TRBV12-4|-|TRBD1
TGTGCCAGCAGTTCGAAGACAGGGCCTTATGGCTACACCTTC
CASSSKTGPYGYTF
>TRBJ1-6|TRBV18|-|TRBD1
TGTGCCAGCTCACCAACGACCGGGACAGAAGAAAATTCACCCCTCCACTTT
CASSPTTGTEENSPLHF
>TRBJ2-2|TRBV12-3/TRBV12-4|-|-
TGTGCCAGCAGTTTAGTCCCCGGGGAGCTGTTTTTT
CASSLVPGELFF
>TRBJ2-1|TRBV30|-|-
TGTGCCTGGAGCATATCGGGTCGGGAGCAGTTCTTC
CAWSISGREQFF
>TRBJ2-4|TRBV4-2|-|TRBD1
TGTGCCAGCAGCCAAGGGGGACAGTTCAAAGCCAAAAACATTCAGTACTTC
CASSQGGQFKAKNIQYF
>TRBJ2-7|TRBV11-2|few|-
TGTGCCAGCAGCTTAAAGCCAAGGGGTGGCGAGCAGTACTTC
CASSLKPRGGEQYF
>TRBJ1-3|TRBV29-1|-|TRBD1
TGCAGCGTTGAAGGACAGGGGTACACCATATATTTT
CSVEGQGYTIYF
>TRBJ2-1|TRBV7-2|-|TRBD2
TGTGCCAGCAGGCCGACTAGCGGGGGGCCCTTCAATGAGCAGTTCTTC
CASRPTSGGPFNEQFF
>TRBJ2-5|TRBV15|-|-
TGTGCCACCAGCGAAACCCGCCTGCAAGAGACCCAGTACTTC
CATSETRLQETQYF
>TRBJ2-5|TRBV6-6|few|-
TGTGCCAGCAGTTACACCATACCTTACGTGGGGACCCAGTACTTC
CASSYTIPYVGTQYF
>TRBJ1-4|TRBV27|few|-
TGTGCCAGCAGTCCCGGACAGCTAGGGGAAAAACTGTTTTTT
CASSPGQLGEKLFF
>TRBJ1-4|TRBV9|-|-
TGTGCCAGCAGCGTAGTGCCCACGAGCGAAAAACTGTTTTTT
CASSVVPTSEKLFF
>TRBJ2-1|TRBV7-3|few|-
TGTGCCAGCTCCTTAGTGGGCAACCATGAGCAGTTCTTC
CASSLVGNHEQFF
>TRBJ1-2|TRBV29-1|few|-
TGCAGCGTTGCTCAGAACTATGGCTACACCTTC
CSVAQNYGYTF
>TRBJ1-2|TRBV29-1|-|-
TGCAGCGTTGCGCCTACTTATGGCTACACCTTC
CSVAPTYGYTF
>TRBJ1-5|TRBV28|-|-
TGTGCCAGCAGTTTATCAGGGGTGGGCAACCAGCATTTT
CASSLSGVGNQHF
>TRBJ1-3|TRBV5-1|few|TRBD1
TGCGCCAGCAGCTATGACAGGGATAACACCATATATTTT
CASSYDRDNTIYF
>TRBJ2-5|TRBV4-1|-|-
TGCGCCAGCAGCCAAGATCTTTTCCGAGAGACCCAGTACTTC
CASSQDLFRETQYF
>TRBJ1-4|TRBV29-1|-|TRBD1
TGCAGCGTTCGGACCCAGGGGGATGAAAAACTGTTTTTT
CSVRTQGDEKLFF
>TRBJ2-3|TRBV12-3/TRBV12-4|many|-
TGTGCCAGCAGCCGCGGCGGGGGCACAGATACGCAGTATTTT
CASSRGGGTDTQYF
>TRBJ2-1|TRBV4-1|-|-
TGCGCCAGCAGCCAACACCCTAAAAATGAGCAGTTCTTC
CASSQHPKNEQFF
>TRBJ1-5|TRBV6-5|-|TRBD1
TGTGCCAGCAGTTACTCGTTTGGAGGGGGCGGACAGCCCCAGCATTTT
CASSYSFGGGGQPQHF
>TRBJ1-1|TRBV4-3|-|-
TGCGCCAGCAGCCAAGGACGTGGGGGGAACACTGAAGCTTTCTTT
CASSQGRGGNTEAFF
>TRBJ2-5|TRBV4-1|few|TRBD2
TGCGCCAGCAGCCAAGTGGGACTAGCGGGGGGGCTACAAGAGACCCAGTACTTC
CASSQVGLAGGLQETQYF
>TRBJ1-2|TRBV7-9|-|TRBD1
TGTGCCAGCAGCTTCCCTCCGGGCAGGGGGAACTATGGCTACACCTTC
CASSFPPGRGNYGYTF
>TRBJ2-5|TRBV29-1|-|TRBD2
TGCAGCGTTGAAGGACTAGCGGTACAAGAGACCCAGTACTTC
CSVEGLAVQETQYF
>TRBJ2-3|TRBV7-2|few|-
TGTGCCAGCAGCTGGGGTGGCACAGATACGCAGTATTTT
CASSWGGTDTQYF
>TRBJ2-5|TRBV4-1|-|-
TGCGCCAGCAGCCTACAGGGTTATTTAGACGGCCAAGAGACCCAGTACTTC
CASSLQGYLDGQETQYF
>TRBJ1-5|TRBV20-1|-|-
TGCAGTGCTAGGACCGAGTGGAATCAGCCCCAGCATTTT
CSARTEWNQPQHF
>TRBJ1-1|TRBV7-8|few|TRBD1
TGTGCCAGCAGCCCCCCGGACAGGGCTGACACTGAAGCTTTCTTT
CASSPPDRADTEAFF